The 20 T cell receptor beta chains presented below share a single source sample, sequenced in a study of T cell repertoires in cytomegalovirus infection (dated by TCRdb to 2018 to 2020). Sequencing was performed on an Illumina HiSeq 1500. The public reads were run again by TCRdb, first through fastp at Q25 and then through MiXCR, and only productive beta chains were kept. Under each unique CDR3 protein, matching rows form one entry showing the most common genes and DNA. The sample profile shows 400,000 to 550,000 distinct CDR3 sequences; approximately 10% of them were found once. The ten largest make up roughly 10% of the sample. The source material was PBMCs. The receptors here all came from a human donor in good health (CMV status not recorded). Some clones in this sample may be carry-over from other donors' samples.

This clonotype was recorded many times. This rearrangement joins TRBV4-1 to TRBJ1-3; D gene ambiguous. This CDR3 contains 15 residues. CDR1 and CDR2 from the germline V gene are MGHRA and YSYEKL. Trimming took 5 bases from V and 2 from J, leaving 13 bases between them. Here the CDR3 DNA reads TGCGCCAGCAGCTCAAGGAGAGGCGCTGGAAACACCATATATTTT. This gives the protein CASSSRRGAGNTIYF.

DNA for the CDR3: TGTGCCAGCAGTTACGAGCCAGGGTCAGGTGAAGCTTTCTTT. Amino acid sequence: CASSYEPGSGEAFF. The chain employs TRBV6-5 and TRBJ1-1; weak D call: TRBD1 (5 bases). The CDR3 length is 14 residues. V lost 2 bases to trimming and J lost 7 bases, with 14 bases between them. Germline V gene lookup returns CDR1 MNHEY and CDR2 SVGAGI.

The table lists this clonotype with many counts. This chain uses TRBV19 with TRBJ1-5; D is possibly TRBD1 (6 bases). This CDR3 contains 14 residues. Deletions cut 8 bases from V and 3 bases from J, with 14 bases between. CDR1 is LNHDA, CDR2 SQIVND, per germline (reference sequence). CDR3 amino acids: CASGDRDNNQPQHF. CDR3 nucleotides: TGTGCCAGTGGAGACCGGGACAACAATCAGCCCCAGCATTTT.

The chain joins TRBV6-6 to TRBJ2-7, with 7 positions matching TRBD1. Germline CDR1 and CDR2: MNHNY and SVGAGI (reference sequence). CDR3 length equals 15 residues. The V segment lost 7 bases and the J segment 3 bases; nucleotides outside the gene matches: 12. The DNA of the CDR3 is TGTGCCAGCACCGGACAGGCGGTCCCTCTCTACGAGCAGTACTTC. Encoded protein: CASTGQAVPLYEQYF.

This clonotype was counted ten times or more. The chain combines TRBV20-1 with TRBJ2-5; D not resolved. V lost 3 bases and J lost 1, with 15 bases in between. The length of the CDR3 is 15 residues. Germline V gene data show CDR1 as DFQATT and CDR2 as SNEGSKA (reference sequence). CDR3 sequence: CSARVPLPPQETQYF. The CDR3 nucleotides read TGCAGTGCTAGGGTGCCCCTACCCCCCCAAGAGACCCAGTACTTC.

Note on this clonotype: Just one base apart from a much larger clone, this may be a read error. The V and J genes are TRBV6-8 and TRBJ2-7, with a tentative D call TRBD2 (5 bases). Trimming left V 6 bases short and J 0 bases short, with 15 bases between. CDR1 and CDR2 (germline): MNHGY, SAAAGT. This CDR3 has 15 amino acids. The CDR3 region is CASSRGSRSSYEQYF. In DNA form, the CDR3 reads TGTGCCAGCAGCCGCGGGTCTCGAAGCTCCTACGAGCAGTACTTC.

The table lists this clonotype with a few counts. V and J are TRBV23-1 and TRBJ2-3; 7 bases agree with TRBD1. TRBV23-1 is given ORF status, its function remaining uncertain. The CDR3 sequence is 17 residues long. After removal of 6 bases from V and 0 bases from J, the junction contained 12 bases not matched to a gene. The DNA for the CDR3 is TGCGCCAGCAGCCTAAAGCCGGGACAGCAAAGCACAGATACGCAGTATTTT. It codes for CASSLKPGQQSTDTQYF.

The chain joins TRBV5-6 to TRBJ2-1; 15 bases are shared with TRBD2. The CDR3 is 16 amino acids. Germline V gene data show CDR1 as SGHDT and CDR2 as YYEEEE. J gave up 4 bases and V 3 bases, and 2 bases lay outside the gene matches. CDR3 bases: TGTGCCAGCAGCTCCGGGACTAGCGGGGGGTACAATGAGCAGTTCTTC. It translates to CASSSGTSGGYNEQFF.

As regards this clonotype: This may be a read error, as it is one base from a much larger clone. CDR3 DNA: TGCGCCAGTGGGACTTTCAGCGACCAGTACTTC. It yields the protein CASGTFSDQYF. The rearrangement uses TRBV10-2 and TRBJ2-7, with D tentatively TRBD2 (6 bases). Per germline, CDR1 WSHSY and CDR2 SAAADI. The CDR3 totals 11 residues. The V and J ends lost 9 bases and 10 bases respectively, with 16 bases between them.

The chain employs TRBV13 and TRBJ2-1, with 7 bases matching TRBD2. V lost 3 bases, J lost 15 bases, and 5 bases stayed unmatched. Per germline, CDR1 PRHDT and CDR2 FYEKMQ (reference sequence). CDR3 size: 11 residues. The CDR3 region is CASSFGLEPFF. The CDR3, as DNA: TGTGCCAGCAGCTTCGGACTAGAACCGTTCTTC.

The chain combines TRBV10-3 with TRBJ2-1; the D gene is possibly TRBD2 (6 bases). CDR1 and CDR2 (germline): ENHRY, SYGVKD. CDR3 length: 15 residues. V dropped 2 bases and J dropped 3 bases, with 11 bases sitting between them. For the CDR3, the DNA is TGTGCCATCAGTGAGAATAGGGGACTCTACAATGAGCAGTTCTTC. It encodes CAISENRGLYNEQFF.

This chain links TRBV27 with TRBJ2-5; maybe TRBD2 (7 bases). The V gene's germline CDR1 is MNHEY and CDR2 SMNVEV (reference sequence). This CDR3 is 15 amino acids long. V was cut by 6 bases and J by 9 bases, with 23 bases left in between. CDR3 region: CASSRKWGGPEAQYF. The DNA of the CDR3 is TGTGCCAGCAGCAGAAAATGGGGGGGCCCCGAGGCCCAGTACTTC.

This clonotype was seen ten or more times. V is TRBV6-1 and J is TRBJ1-4; D call uncertain. The CDR3 totals 12 residues. Trimming took off 5 bases at V and 2 bases at J, with 3 bases between the two ends. The germline gives CDR1 MNHNS, CDR2 SASEGT. CDR3 region: CASSRTNEKLFF. The CDR3, as DNA: TGTGCCAGCAGTCGTACTAATGAAAAACTGTTTTTT.

The sample holds many counts of this clonotype. The chain links TRBV20-1 to TRBJ1-2; no clear D gene. CDR1 and CDR2 from the germline V gene are DFQATT and SNEGSKA (reference sequence). CDR3 length: 13 residues. Between the trimmed V and J ends, which lost 3 bases and 3 bases, there was a span of 11 bases. The CDR3 is CSASGGADYGYTF. The CDR3 DNA reads TGCAGTGCTAGCGGAGGAGCAGACTATGGCTACACCTTC.

There are a few counts of this clonotype. The DNA of the CDR3 is TGTGCCAGCAATGGGGACAGGGTCTACGAGCAGTACTTC. It specifies CASNGDRVYEQYF. The chain links TRBV7-9 to TRBJ2-7, with TRBD1 matching 9 bases. CDR1 is SEHNR, CDR2 FQNEAQ, per germline (reference sequence). V dropped 7 bases and J dropped 3; count of bases not matched to a gene: 4. CDR3 length: 13 amino acids.

This clonotype was seen repeatedly, ten times or more. The J gene is TRBJ1-1, the V gene TRBV30; no firm D call. Trimming cost V 0 bases and J 7 bases, with 9 bases left between them. Germline loops: CDR1 GTSNPN, CDR2 SVGIG (reference sequence). The CDR3 consists of 12 residues. Here the CDR3 reads CAWSVGRSEAFF. The CDR3 nucleotides read TGTGCCTGGAGTGTAGGGCGGAGTGAAGCTTTCTTT.

This clonotype has only a few counts. The chain carries TRBV29-1 and TRBJ2-1, with TRBD2 matching 8 bases. CDR3 length: 15 residues. V lost 6 bases and J lost 3; bases outside the gene matches: 10. Germline V gene data show CDR1 as SQVTM and CDR2 as ANQGSEA. The CDR3 DNA is TGCAGCGTCGACCCCGCCCTAGCGGGCTACAATGAGCAGTTCTTC. Encoded protein: CSVDPALAGYNEQFF.

This clonotype was picked up many times. The CDR3 coding sequence is TGTGCCAGCAGCTTGGGACAGGTCGGGGAGCTGTTTTTT. The encoded protein is CASSLGQVGELFF. V usage is TRBV11-3 and J usage is TRBJ2-2; 8 nucleotides agree with TRBD1. The CDR3 covers 13 residues. In germline, CDR1 is SGHNT, CDR2 YENEEA. The J segment lost 7 bases and the V segment lost 3 bases, leaving 1 base of the junction unmatched.

This clonotype came up many times. The chain couples TRBV12-3 or TRBV12-4 to TRBJ2-1, with 14 bases fitting TRBD2. CDR3 length equals 15 residues. The trim removed 5 bases at V and 7 bases at J, leaving 4 bases unmatched. The CDR3 DNA reads as TGTGCCAGCAGTCGGGGACTAGCGGGAGTGAATGAGCAGTTCTTC. As protein: CASSRGLAGVNEQFF.

The V call is TRBV4-2, the J call TRBJ1-2; D might be TRBD1 (5 bases). The germline gives CDR1 LGHNA, CDR2 YNFKEQ. Trimming left V 4 bases short and J 8 bases short, with 20 bases between. The CDR3 length is 15 residues. The CDR3 spells CASSPGAKTPIGYTF. CDR3 nucleotides: TGTGCCAGCAGCCCTGGGGCAAAAACCCCAATCGGCTACACCTTC.